This T cell receptor (beta chain) was sequenced for a study of control samples from healthy donors and cancer patients. Profiling relied on immunoSEQ multiplex PCR, and the TCRdb table lists in-frame clones only, not all of them. This sample has approximately 150,000 clones, with approximately 88% found just once. Note on this clone: At one of its ends the junction is not consistent with the germline gene, which may arise from a read error.

Looked up from germline, CDR1 is LGHNA and CDR2 is YNFKEQ. The CDR3 contains 13 residues. Input material: blood. This TCR was sampled from a man younger than 45 in good health. This chain links TRBV4-2 with TRBJ2-7; D call uncertain. The CDR3 DNA is TGTGCCAGTAGCCAAGACCTTACCTACGAGCAGTACTTC. Amino acid sequence: CASSQDLTYEQYF.